The TCR beta chain described here comes from a study of CD8 T cells in Susac syndrome. General observations from the study: Clonal expansion of CD8+ cells in Susac peaked in TEMRA cells (and in active patients).

In the case of this clonotype: The target antigen is unknown.

Random hexamers were used to reverse transcribe the RNA input (about 0.45 to 1 ug). TCRdb redid the calling of the immunoSEQ multiplex PCR reads with MiXCR, one entry per CDR3 protein. The repertoire holds some 75,000 distinct CDR3 sequences, approximately 93% seen once, with around 0.45% in the top ten. The CDR3 has 16 amino acids. The V gene lost 5 bases and the J gene lost 0 bases, with 16 bases spanning the gap. The V gene's germline CDR1 is MNHEY and CDR2 SMNVEV (reference sequence). The chain links TRBV27 to TRBJ1-1; D possibly corresponds to TRBD1 (5 bases). This sequence originates from a human donor with Susac syndrome. The sequencing input was CD8+ T cells from PBMCs. The CDR3 loop reads CASSREHNRMNTEAFF. The DNA of the CDR3 is TGTGCCAGCAGTCGCGAACACAACAGGATGAACACTGAAGCTTTCTTT.